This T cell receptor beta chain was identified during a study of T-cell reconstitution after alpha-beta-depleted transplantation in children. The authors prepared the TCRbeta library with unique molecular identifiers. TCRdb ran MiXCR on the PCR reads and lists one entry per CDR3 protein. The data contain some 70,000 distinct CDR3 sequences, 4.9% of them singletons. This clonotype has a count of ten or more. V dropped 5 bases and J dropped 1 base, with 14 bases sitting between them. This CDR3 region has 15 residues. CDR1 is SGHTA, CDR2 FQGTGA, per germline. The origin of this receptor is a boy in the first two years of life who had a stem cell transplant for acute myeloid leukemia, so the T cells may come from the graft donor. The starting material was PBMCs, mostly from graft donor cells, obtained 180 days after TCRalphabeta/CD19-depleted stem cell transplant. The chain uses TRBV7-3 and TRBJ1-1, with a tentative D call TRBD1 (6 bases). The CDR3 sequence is CASSPGGQANTEAFF. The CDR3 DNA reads TGTGCCAGCAGCCCGGGGGGGCAGGCGAACACTGAAGCTTTCTTT.